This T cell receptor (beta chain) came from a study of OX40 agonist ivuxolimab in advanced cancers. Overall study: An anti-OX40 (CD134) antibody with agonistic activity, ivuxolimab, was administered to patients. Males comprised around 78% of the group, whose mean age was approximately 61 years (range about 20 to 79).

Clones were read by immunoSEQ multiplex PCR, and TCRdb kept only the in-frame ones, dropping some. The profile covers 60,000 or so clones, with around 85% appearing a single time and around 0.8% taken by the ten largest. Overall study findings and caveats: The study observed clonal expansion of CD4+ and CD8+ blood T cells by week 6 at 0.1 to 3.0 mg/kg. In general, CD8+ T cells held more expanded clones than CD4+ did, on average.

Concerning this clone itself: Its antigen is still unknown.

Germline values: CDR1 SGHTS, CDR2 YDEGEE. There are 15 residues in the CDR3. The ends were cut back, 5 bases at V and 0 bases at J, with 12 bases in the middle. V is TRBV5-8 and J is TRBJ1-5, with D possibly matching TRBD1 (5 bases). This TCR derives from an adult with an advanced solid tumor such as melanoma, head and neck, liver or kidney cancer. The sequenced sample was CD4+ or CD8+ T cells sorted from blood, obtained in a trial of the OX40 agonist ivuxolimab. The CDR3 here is CASRSLGDSNQPQHF. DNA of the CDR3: TGTGCCAGCAGATCGTTAGGGGATAGCAATCAGCCCCAGCATTTT.